The 24 T cell receptor beta chains given below trace back to one sample, sequenced in a study of T cell changes during pregnancy in multiple sclerosis. Assay: immunoSEQ multiplex PCR; the TCRdb copy retains only in-frame clones and omits some. Of around 69,000 clones in the sample, around 92% were seen once. The input for sequencing was peripheral blood, taken in the third trimester of pregnancy. Receptors originate from a female donor in good health, enrolled as a control in a pregnancy study.

The chain combines TRBV19 with TRBJ2-3; D is undetermined. Germline V gene sequence: CDR1 LNHDA, CDR2 SQIVND (reference sequence). Trimming took off 6 bases at V and 1 base at J, with 14 bases between the two ends. The CDR3 is 15 amino acids. The CDR3 loop reads CASSKFSLGTDTQYF. The DNA for the CDR3 is TGTGCCAGTAGCAAGTTTTCTCTAGGCACAGATACGCAGTATTTT.

The DNA of the CDR3 is TGTGCCAGTAGTAGGAGCGGGGGGTCCACAGATACGCAGTATTTT. Protein: CASSRSGGSTDTQYF. The V call is TRBV19, the J call TRBJ2-3, with 9 bases fitting TRBD2. This CDR3 spans 15 amino acids. Germline lookup yields CDR1 LNHDA and CDR2 SQIVND (reference sequence). Trimming cost V 4 bases and J 2 bases; bases outside gene matches: 4.

V and J are TRBV28 and TRBJ1-5; D gene uncertain. V was trimmed by 4 bases and J by 5 bases, leaving 9 bases between them. The length of the CDR3 is 13 residues. Germline-derived CDR1 and CDR2 are MDHEN and SYDVKM. The CDR3 coding sequence is TGTGCCAGCAGTTCACTGAGGGATCAGCCCCAGCATTTT. Its protein product is CASSSLRDQPQHF.

The J gene is TRBJ2-7, the V gene TRBV28, with 14 bases aligning to TRBD2. Looked up from germline, CDR1 is MDHEN and CDR2 is SYDVKM. This CDR3 region has 17 residues. V lost 4 bases, J lost 7 bases, and 12 bases stayed unmatched. The CDR3 is CASSSLWTSGRIGEQYF. The CDR3 region has the DNA TGTGCCAGCAGTTCGCTATGGACTAGCGGGAGGATTGGGGAGCAGTACTTC. Drawing the rest from reference TRBV28 and TRBJ2-7, the complete variable domain is DVKVTQSSRYLVKRTGEKVFLECVQDMDHENMFWYRQDPGLGLRLIYFSYDVKMKEKGDIPEGYSVSREKKERFSLILESASTNQTSMYLCASSSLWTSGRIGEQYFGPGTRLTVT.

The chain uses TRBV14 and TRBJ1-4; D unclear. Germline V CDR1 and CDR2: SGHDN, FVKESK. There are 15 residues in the CDR3. V dropped 0 bases and J dropped 7 bases, with 12 bases sitting between them. The CDR3 DNA follows: TGTGCCAGCAGCCAAGAGGAGGGTCGGGTTGAAAAACTGTTTTTT. It yields the protein CASSQEEGRVEKLFF.

The V and J genes are TRBV2 and TRBJ2-7, with D possibly TRBD2 on 5 matching bases. The length of the CDR3 is 15 residues. Trimming removed 0 bases at V and 2 bases at J, with 11 bases between. Germline CDR1 and CDR2: SNHLY and FYNNEI. Written as DNA, the CDR3 is TGTGCCAGCAGTGAAGCGGCGACGGGAACCTACGAGCAGTACTTC. Its protein is CASSEAATGTYEQYF.

The chain combines TRBV7-9 with TRBJ2-7; 8 bases are a match to TRBD1. Germline trimming cut 2 bases from V and 5 bases from J; bases unmatched to any gene: 11. The CDR3 totals 16 residues. Germline values: CDR1 SEHNR, CDR2 FQNEAQ (reference sequence). As DNA, the CDR3 is TGTGCCAGCAGCTTATATGGCCAGGGGGCGCGGGACGAGCAGTACTTC. This sequence encodes CASSLYGQGARDEQYF.

The chain uses TRBV10-2 and TRBJ2-7, with D unclear. Per the germline V gene, CDR1 is WSHSY and CDR2 is SAAADI. CDR3 size: 12 residues. V was pared by 3 bases and J by 9 bases, with 12 bases between. CDR3 in DNA: TGCGCCAGCAGTGAAACCCGGTCGGGGCAGTACTTC. Translated, it gives CASSETRSGQYF.

This clone was detected once. This chain links TRBV9 with TRBJ2-1, with 9 nucleotides matching TRBD1. V lost 3 bases, J lost 5 bases, and 3 bases stayed unmatched. CDR1 and CDR2 (germline): SGDLS, YYNGEE. The CDR3 is 14 amino acids. Written as DNA, the CDR3 is TGTGCCAGCAGCGAGACAGGGGGAGACAATGAGCAGTTCTTC. Its translation: CASSETGGDNEQFF.

The genes are TRBV6-6 and TRBJ2-5; a weak D match, TRBD2 (6 bases). The CDR3 runs 15 residues. CDR1 is MNHNY, CDR2 SVGAGI, per germline (reference sequence). Trimming removed 6 bases from V and 2 bases from J, with 16 bases in between. Here the CDR3 DNA reads TGTGCCAGCAGACTATCACTAGCTTCGCAAGAGACCCAGTACTTC. Its protein is CASRLSLASQETQYF.

The chain is built from TRBV29-1 and TRBJ2-2; D gene unclear. Germline V gene data show CDR1 as SQVTM and CDR2 as ANQGSEA. V was clipped by 2 bases and J by 6 bases, with 10 bases between them. This CDR3 is built from 13 residues. CDR3 sequence reads: CSVEQAGAGELFF. The CDR3 DNA reads as TGCAGCGTTGAACAGGCTGGCGCCGGGGAGCTGTTTTTT.

V usage is TRBV2 and J usage is TRBJ2-5; 11 positions match TRBD2. This CDR3 has 15 amino acids. The ends lost 4 bases at V and 2 bases at J; junction bases unmatched: 3. CDR1 and CDR2 (germline): SNHLY, FYNNEI. CDR3 DNA: TGTGCCAGCAGTGGGGGACTAGCGGTTCAAGAGACCCAGTACTTC. It translates to CASSGGLAVQETQYF.

The chain carries TRBV5-1 and TRBJ1-2; 9 bases agree with TRBD1. Germline CDR1 SGHRS, CDR2 YFSETQ. V gave up 0 bases and J gave up 5 bases; unmatched junction bases: 2. The length of the CDR3 is 14 residues. The CDR3 DNA is TGCGCCAGCAGCTTGGATGGGACAGGGTATGGCTACACCTTC. Its protein is CASSLDGTGYGYTF.

V is TRBV2 and J is TRBJ2-1; 7 nucleotides line up with TRBD2. The V and J ends lost 5 bases and 7 bases, in that order; junction bases with no gene match: 2. Germline V gene sequence: CDR1 SNHLY, CDR2 FYNNEI. CDR3 length: 12 residues. The chain's CDR3 is CASSWGGNEQFF. Here the CDR3 DNA reads TGTGCCAGCAGTTGGGGGGGGAATGAGCAGTTCTTC. Full variable domain (remainder filled in from reference TRBV2 and TRBJ2-1): EPEVTQTPSHQVTQMGQEVILRCVPISNHLYFYWYRQILGQKVEFLVSFYNNEISEKSEIFDDQFSVERPDGSNFTLKIRSTKLEDSAMYFCASSWGGNEQFFGPGTRLTVL.

The CDR3 DNA reads as TGTGCCAGCAGCTTCGGCGGGAGTAGGCAAACCGGGGAGCTGTTTTTT. It is translated as CASSFGGSRQTGELFF. The genes are TRBV7-3 and TRBJ2-2, with 7 bases fitting TRBD2. V dropped 3 bases and J dropped 5; count of bases not matched to a gene: 9. The germline V gene has CDR1 SGHTA and CDR2 FQGTGA. CDR3 length: 16 residues.

The rearrangement joins TRBV7-3 to TRBJ2-3, with 9 bases lining up with TRBD1. V gave up 5 bases and J gave up 6 bases; unmatched junction bases: 9. The length of the CDR3 is 15 residues. From germline, CDR1 is SGHTA and CDR2 FQGTGA. The CDR3 DNA is TGTGCCAGCAGCATACAGGGGGCCGCGTCTGATACGCAGTATTTT. Amino acid sequence: CASSIQGAASDTQYF.

This clone was counted between two and nine times. V usage is TRBV7-2 and J usage is TRBJ1-2; D is perhaps TRBD1 (5 bases). This CDR3 comprises 14 residues. CDR1 is SGHTA and CDR2 is FQGNSA in the germline V gene. V lost 4 bases and J 8 bases, leaving 17 bases between the germline ends. The CDR3: CASSSGRGEYGYTF. CDR3 bases: TGTGCCAGCAGCTCCGGTCGGGGGGAATACGGCTACACCTTC.

This clone was recorded once. This chain uses TRBV9 with TRBJ2-7; TRBD2 matches at 9 bases. The germline V gene has CDR1 SGDLS and CDR2 YYNGEE. The length of the CDR3 is 14 residues. V was clipped by 0 bases and J by 4 bases; unmatched bases: 2. For the CDR3, the DNA is TGTGCCAGCAGCGTAGAAGGACTAGCGTACGAGCAGTACTTC. Translating it yields CASSVEGLAYEQYF.

Only a few counts were recorded for this clone. V and J are TRBV7-9 and TRBJ2-3, with a tentative D call TRBD2 (5 bases). V lost 6 bases to trimming and J lost 6 bases, with 16 bases between them. Germline V gene lookup returns CDR1 SEHNR and CDR2 FQNEAQ (reference sequence). The CDR3 has 14 residues. CDR3 coding DNA: TGTGCCAGCAGTCTCTGGTCCGGGGAGGATACGCAGTATTTT. It yields the protein CASSLWSGEDTQYF. Full variable domain (rest looked up from reference TRBV7-9 and TRBJ2-3): DTGVSQNPRHKITKRGQNVTFRCDPISEHNRLYWYRQTLGQGPEFLTYFQNEAQLEKSRLLSDRFSAERPKGSFSTLEIQRTEQGDSAMYLCASSLWSGEDTQYFGPGTRLTVL.

The chain carries TRBV27 and TRBJ1-1, with TRBD1 matching over 7 bases. This CDR3 is 15 amino acids long. The germline V gene encodes CDR1 MNHEY and CDR2 SMNVEV (reference sequence). The ends lost 5 bases at V and 7 bases at J; junction bases unmatched: 13. CDR3 residues: CASSTDREAWNEAFF. CDR3 DNA: TGTGCCAGCAGTACAGACAGGGAGGCCTGGAATGAAGCTTTCTTT.

This clone was counted between two and nine times. J is TRBJ2-7 and V is TRBV2, with 9 bases that match TRBD1. Trimming at V came to 5 bases and at J to 5 bases, leaving 7 bases not matched to a gene. Germline CDR1 SNHLY, CDR2 FYNNEI. CDR3 length equals 14 residues. CDR3 nucleotide sequence: TGTGCCAGCAGTACCGGGACAGGGTTCCACGAGCAGTACTTC. Translating gives CASSTGTGFHEQYF. The whole variable domain, remainder taken from reference TRBV2 and TRBJ2-7, is EPEVTQTPSHQVTQMGQEVILRCVPISNHLYFYWYRQILGQKVEFLVSFYNNEISEKSEIFDDQFSVERPDGSNFTLKIRSTKLEDSAMYFCASSTGTGFHEQYFGPGTRLTVT.

This clone showed up just once. The chain has TRBV18 and TRBJ1-2; D gene ambiguous. This CDR3 has 14 residues. Germline V CDR1 and CDR2: KGHSH, LQKENI. V lost 3 bases and J lost 4, with 12 bases in between. The CDR3 protein is CASSPPPPGYGYTF. The DNA for the CDR3 is TGTGCCAGCTCACCGCCCCCCCCAGGCTATGGCTACACCTTC.

V is TRBV2 and J is TRBJ2-1; TRBD1 is a possible D gene (5 bases). Germline values: CDR1 SNHLY, CDR2 FYNNEI. The CDR3 length is 14 residues. Trimming took off 6 bases at V and 9 bases at J, with 18 bases between the two ends. The CDR3 DNA reads as TGTGCCAGCAGCGTTCTTACAGGTTTTCTTGAGCAGTTCTTC. Encoded protein: CASSVLTGFLEQFF.

This clone turned up a few times. This chain joins TRBV20-1 and TRBJ1-1, with a possible D match to TRBD1 (6 bases). V shed 3 bases and J shed 6 bases, with 8 bases lying between them. The germline gives CDR1 DFQATT, CDR2 SNEGSKA (reference sequence). The CDR3 covers 11 residues. Written as DNA, the CDR3 is TGCAGTGCTAGCAGGGGCGCTGAAGCTTTCTTT. Translated, it gives CSASRGAEAFF.